Listed below are T cell receptor beta chains from one sample, sequenced in a study of response to subunit inactivated influenza vaccine. TCRdb analysed the RT-PCR reads with MiXCR anew, one entry per CDR3 protein. The repertoire holds roughly 570,000 distinct CDR3 sequences, with 11% to 15% as singletons. Source: PBMCs from blood, taken about 13 days after vaccination. The source of these receptors is a man aged 45-65 years who received an inactivated influenza vaccine. The CDR3 runs from the conserved cysteine through the conserved F or W. Fields, in order: V gene, D gene, clone size, J gene, CDR3 length, CDR3 protein, CDR3 DNA. A D gene is named only where the DNA matches it firmly. Clone size, where shown, is once, few, many, or a class for clones that have expanded.

>TRBV5-1|TRBD1|many|TRBJ2-5|16
CASSLGSGGGQETQYF
TGCGCCAGCAGCTTGGGCTCAGGGGGTGGCCAAGAGACCCAGTACTTC
>TRBV10-3|TRBD2|few|TRBJ2-7|15
CAISESTSGRGEQYF
TGTGCCATCAGTGAGTCGACTAGCGGGAGGGGCGAGCAGTACTTC
>TRBV15|TRBD1|once|TRBJ1-1|14
CATRSGGLNTEAFF
TGTGCCACCAGATCAGGGGGCCTGAACACTGAAGCTTTCTTT
>TRBV6-5|.|few|TRBJ2-5|15
CASSYSTGDGETQYF
TGTGCCAGCAGTTACTCGACGGGGGACGGGGAGACCCAGTACTTC
>TRBV12-3/TRBV12-4|.|many|TRBJ1-2|13
CASSFRGPYGYTF
TGTGCCAGCAGTTTTAGGGGCCCCTATGGCTACACCTTC
>TRBV5-6|.|.|TRBJ2-5|13
CASSLASTGTQYF
TGTGCCAGCAGCTTGGCTTCTACCGGGACCCAGTACTTC
>TRBV9|TRBD2|.|TRBJ2-3|15
CASSAELAATDTQYF
TGTGCCAGCAGCGCCGAACTAGCGGCAACAGATACGCAGTATTTT
>TRBV12-3/TRBV12-4|TRBD1|few|TRBJ2-3|16
CASSRGQGGPTDTQYF
TGTGCCAGCAGCCGCGGACAGGGGGGACCCACAGATACGCAGTATTTT
>TRBV7-9|.|.|TRBJ2-2|17
CASSLAPGHSNTGELFF
TGTGCCAGCAGCTTAGCCCCGGGACACAGTAACACCGGGGAGCTGTTTTTT
>TRBV20-1|.|few|TRBJ1-2|13
CSAAVGGVYGYTF
TGCAGTGCTGCAGTGGGGGGCGTCTATGGCTACACCTTC
>TRBV7-2|.|few|TRBJ1-5|14
CASSFGRARQPQHF
TGTGCCAGCAGCTTCGGCAGGGCAAGGCAGCCCCAGCATTTT
>TRBV10-3|TRBD2|many|TRBJ2-1|18
CAISELGTSGSGYNEQFF
TGTGCCATCAGTGAGTTGGGGACTAGCGGGTCAGGGTACAATGAGCAGTTCTTC
>TRBV6-5|TRBD2|.|TRBJ2-2|19
CASSYFSPGPGGRSGELFF
TGTGCCAGCAGTTACTTTTCCCCAGGTCCTGGCGGGAGATCCGGGGAGCTGTTTTTT
>TRBV20-1|.|.|TRBJ2-7|14
CSARDWVGTPEQYF
TGCAGTGCTAGAGATTGGGTAGGGACGCCCGAGCAGTACTTC
>TRBV15|.|.|TRBJ2-7|12
CATSSLRGTLFF
TGTGCCACCAGCAGTCTTAGGGGGACATTATTCTTC
>TRBV5-1|.|few|TRBJ2-5|14
CASSLEGGVETQYF
TGCGCCAGCAGCTTGGAGGGGGGTGTGGAGACCCAGTACTTC
>TRBV7-2|TRBD1|many|TRBJ2-1|15
CASSPRDSDTDEQFF
TGTGCCAGCAGCCCCCGGGACAGCGATACGGATGAGCAGTTCTTC
>TRBV9|TRBD1|few|TRBJ2-3|17
CASSVQTTGAHTDTQYF
TGTGCCAGCAGCGTCCAAACGACAGGGGCCCACACAGATACGCAGTATTTT
>TRBV29-1|TRBD1|.|TRBJ1-2|15
CSAVPGQARSDGYTF
TGCAGCGCTGTCCCGGGACAGGCCAGGTCGGATGGCTACACCTTC
>TRBV9|.|.|TRBJ1-1|12
CASSALGLEAFF
TGTGCCAGCAGCGCCTTGGGACTTGAAGCTTTCTTT
>TRBV12-3/TRBV12-4|.|few|TRBJ1-5|15
CASSPQGGPNQPQHF
TGTGCCAGCAGTCCCCAAGGGGGTCCCAATCAGCCCCAGCATTTT
>TRBV24-1|TRBD1|.|TRBJ2-5|15
CATSPGQGVQETQYF
TGTGCCACCAGTCCTGGACAGGGCGTCCAAGAGACCCAGTACTTC
>TRBV7-2|TRBD2|.|TRBJ2-3|15
CASSLTISGSHTQYF
TGTGCCAGCAGCTTAACGATTAGCGGGAGCCATACGCAGTATTTT
>TRBV7-2|.|.|TRBJ2-1|16
CASSSLRGVVNNEQFF
TGTGCCAGCAGCTCCTTAAGGGGGGTAGTTAACAATGAGCAGTTCTTC
>TRBV10-3|TRBD2|.|TRBJ2-7|14
CAISEIGGGDEQYF
TGTGCCATCAGTGAGATAGGCGGGGGAGACGAGCAGTACTTC
>TRBV10-3|.|few|TRBJ1-1|14
CAIKGRAGNTEAFF
TGTGCCATCAAAGGAAGGGCAGGGAACACTGAAGCTTTCTTT
>TRBV3-1|TRBD2|few|TRBJ2-4|19
CASSQRPFELAGAKNIQYF
TGTGCCAGCAGCCAACGCCCTTTTGAGCTAGCGGGAGCCAAAAACATTCAGTACTTC
>TRBV5-1|TRBD2|few|TRBJ2-1|15
CASSFLSGGSNEQFF
TGCGCCAGCAGCTTTTTAAGCGGGGGGTCCAATGAGCAGTTCTTC